The clone carrying this T cell receptor beta chain occurred many times. Antigen unknown. Authors of the study amplified TCR beta CDR3 regions from RNA transcripts. Researchers ran a first-round RT-PCR on the TCR CDR3 using the HTBI primer set. MiXCR, run by TCRdb on the multiplex PCR reads, gives a single entry per CDR3 protein. The table records 450,000 to 650,000 distinct CDR3 sequences, about a fifth of them present only once. CDR3 length equals 13 residues. Germline CDR1 is SGDLS and CDR2 is YYNGEE. V was pared by 5 bases and J by 3 bases, with 12 bases between. The sample belongs to a study of T cells in Graves' hyperthyroidism and ophthalmopathy. Study-wide findings and caveats: Most thyroid-expanded clonotypes above 0.001 were also found in blood. Before onset, ophthalmopathy was predicted by the model a median around 6.2 months earlier.

The diagnoses drew upon clinical symptoms, serum thyroxine and TRAb, thyroid ultrasound and orbital computed tomography. The authors took PBMCs from over 8.5 ml fresh peripheral blood. This chain joins TRBV9 and TRBJ2-7, with D unresolved. Source material: blood. The TCR was taken from a man between 18 and 35 years old with Graves' hyperthyroidism. In DNA, the CDR3 is TGTGCCAGCAGATCCAGGAGCTGCTACGAGCAGTACTTC. Residues: CASRSRSCYEQYF.